Detailed here is one T cell receptor beta chain. The germline gives CDR1 GTSNPN, CDR2 SVGIG (reference sequence). Trimming shortened V by 3 bases and J by 1 base, and 18 bases separated the two germline ends. The CDR3 loop spans 16 amino acids. This entry is derived from a study of T cell changes during pregnancy in multiple sclerosis. TCRdb's copy holds only in-frame clones and misses some; the assay was immunoSEQ multiplex PCR. The sample includes tens of thousands of clones, around nine tenths of them seen just once. The sequence was collected from a female donor in good health, enrolled as a control in a pregnancy study. The sample consisted of CD4+ T cells from peripheral blood mononuclear cells, taken in the second trimester of pregnancy. This chain connects TRBV30 to TRBJ1-1, with D hard to call. In DNA form, the CDR3 reads TGTGCCTGGAGAGCCCGCCGCGGGCAGGAGAACACTGAAGCTTTCTTT. Its protein product is CAWRARRGQENTEAFF.